The entry below describes one TCR beta chain. V lost 3 bases and J 6 bases, leaving 13 bases between the germline ends. The CDR3 contains 14 residues. The germline CDR1 and CDR2 sequences are KGHSH and LQKENI. The protocol was immunoSEQ multiplex PCR, while the TCRdb copy is restricted to in-frame clones and leaves out a portion. The sample shows 150,000 to 160,000 clones, roughly nine tenths of them seen only once. The record originates from a study of blood T cell repertoires in COVID-19. For the study at large: Acute-phase and convalescent COVID-19 samples originated in the United States, Italy and Spain. PBMCs, B-cell-depleted T cells, or T cells provided the cDNA or gDNA that made up the material.

This TCR derives from a man aged 45-60 years with acute or convalescent COVID-19. This chain uses TRBV18 with TRBJ2-3; a weak D match, TRBD1 (6 bases). The specimen was peripheral blood. CDR3 in amino acids: CASSPSYQGDTQYF. CDR3 in DNA: TGTGCCAGCTCACCGAGCTACCAGGGGGATACGCAGTATTTT.